This T cell receptor (beta chain) was recovered during a study of blood T cells in healthy people across ages (dated by TCRdb to about 2015). General notes on the study: In model experiments, roughly one uniquely barcoded TCR beta cDNA molecule per two T cells was captured by template switching. Using deep sequencing normalized with unique cDNA molecular identifiers, the study measured how TCR beta repertoire diversity changes with age. Four age groups were formed from the donors: young (average 16 years), middle-aged (just under 40), aged (approximately 60) and long-lived (about 80). To avoid experimental bias, donors of different ages were spread randomly across the sequencing lanes. Two additional independent replicas of 1 million unique cDNA reads from the same blood draw were analyzed for two donors (one aged 18 to 29 and one aged 80 or older).

The CDR3, cysteine through phenylalanine, is 14 amino acids long. CDR3 DNA only is kept here, 42 bases in frame from base 1. The germline V gene encodes CDR1 MGHDK and CDR2 SYGVNS. V was cut back by 3 bases and J by 2 bases, leaving a gap of 11 bases between them. Libraries were built with 5' RACE. The instrument was an Illumina HiSeq 2500. A second PCR of 7 to 11 cycles was performed with a sample-barcoded 5' primer and a J-beta primer mix. A unique molecular identifier was introduced onto each TCR beta cDNA molecule by a template-switch 5' adaptor carrying 12 random nucleotides. Each sample yielded at least 2.5 million CDR3-containing paired-end reads. The Mint cDNA synthesis kit, primed by a TRBC-specific oligonucleotide, was used to synthesize first-strand cDNA from all RNA. Following uracil-DNA glycosylase treatment, all cDNA underwent a first 18-cycle PCR with the universal primers M1SS and BC2_uni_R. Turning to the authors' computational methods: For normalization, 1 million high-quality reads, each with a distinct molecular identifier, were randomly selected from each sample. Reads with shared molecular identifiers were discarded instead of being binned into consensus sequences. MiTCR, set to a Q25 quality threshold and the strictest error-elimination algorithm, was used for CDR3 identification, clonotype clustering and error correction. A nonparametric unseen species model using Euler transformation provided a lower-bound estimate of total TCR beta diversity. TCRdb handled the public reads itself, with Q25 trimming in fastp and clone calling in MiXCR, and kept productive beta chains. Each entry merges the rows of one CDR3 protein and shows their most common DNA and genes. TCRdb, rather than the study authors, made the V and J calls. A total of about 1.6 million distinct CDR3 sequences appear in this sample, approximately 32% of them only once. Clones ranked in the top ten supply around 10% of the sample.

The table lists this clonotype with a few counts. Its antigen is currently not known. There are no base qualities to consult, and no much larger clone falls within one base. Findings and caveats that apply to the study as a whole: Compared with the aged group, the long-lived group had more naive CD4+ T cells, fewer expanded clones and increased TCR diversity, suggesting age selection. There was a strong correlation between observed TCR beta diversity and the percentage of naive T cells measured by flow cytometry. Estimates of total diversity from one million sequenced T cells were regarded as lower bounds and underestimates. As age increased, observed TCR beta diversity per million T cells dropped in a roughly linear way, and a significant reduction was already evident by age about 36. Because donor CMV infection status was unknown, age-related changes in expanded clonotypes were potentially confounded. Because profiling used bulk unsorted PBMCs, naive and antigen-experienced compartments could not be compared conclusively.

The donors were about 40 Caucasian individuals from Russia, aged roughly 6 to 100 years, who were systemically healthy. About 10 milliliters of peripheral blood were collected from each donor into EDTA-treated Vacutainer tubes. Ficoll-Paque density-gradient centrifugation was used to isolate PBMCs, with at least 6.5 million per sample. Total RNA, at least 6 micrograms per sample, was extracted from PBMCs with Trizol reagent. Naive CD45RAhigh/CD27high T cell percentages were measured by flow cytometry on a PBMC aliquot from every donor. The clonotype was recovered from a woman aged 25 to 45 in good health. The sequencing input was blood. The sequence is built from TRBV25-1 and TRBJ2-7, with no confidently assigned D gene. The CDR3: CASSDVGVTYEQYF. The DNA sequence is given as TGTGCCAGCAGTGATGTAGGTGTAACCTACGAGCAGTACTTC.